This section outlines one T cell receptor (beta chain) sequence together with its context. What it binds is not known. The assay was immunoSEQ multiplex PCR, and TCRdb's table has in-frame clones only and misses some. The data show 35,000 to 40,000 clones, with just under 95% seen just once and about 0.8% held by the top ten. The sample originates from a study of graft-versus-host responses after intestinal transplantation. Study-level points and caveats: GvH clones turned up in recipient marrow; some had shown up first in ileum or blood.

The sequence was obtained from a human patient who received an intestinal transplant, so some T cells may come from the graft donor. The material was PBMCs, obtained 16 days after intestinal transplant.

The CDR3 loop is CASSPPKQGAGGNTIYF. CDR3 coding DNA: TGTGCCAGCTCACCACCTAAACAGGGGGCAGGTGGAAACACCATATATTTT. The chain employs TRBV18 and TRBJ1-3, with 9 bases lining up with TRBD1. CDR3 length: 17 residues. V trimming: 0 bases; J trimming: 3 bases; junction bases outside the gene matches: 6. Germline-derived CDR1 and CDR2 are KGHSH and LQKENI.